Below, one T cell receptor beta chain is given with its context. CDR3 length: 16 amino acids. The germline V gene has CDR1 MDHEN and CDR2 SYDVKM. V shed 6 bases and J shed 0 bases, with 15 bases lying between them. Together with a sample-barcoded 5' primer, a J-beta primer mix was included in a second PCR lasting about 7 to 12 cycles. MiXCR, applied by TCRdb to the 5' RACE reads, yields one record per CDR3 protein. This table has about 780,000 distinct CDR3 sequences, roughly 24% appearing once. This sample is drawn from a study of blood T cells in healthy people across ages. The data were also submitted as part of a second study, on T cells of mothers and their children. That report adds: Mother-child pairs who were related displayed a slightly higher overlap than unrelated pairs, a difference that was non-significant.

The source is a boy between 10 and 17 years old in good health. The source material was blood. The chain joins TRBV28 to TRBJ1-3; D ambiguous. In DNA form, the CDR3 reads TGTGCCAGCAGACCACCCCGGACTGGCTCTGGAAACACCATATATTTT. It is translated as CASRPPRTGSGNTIYF.